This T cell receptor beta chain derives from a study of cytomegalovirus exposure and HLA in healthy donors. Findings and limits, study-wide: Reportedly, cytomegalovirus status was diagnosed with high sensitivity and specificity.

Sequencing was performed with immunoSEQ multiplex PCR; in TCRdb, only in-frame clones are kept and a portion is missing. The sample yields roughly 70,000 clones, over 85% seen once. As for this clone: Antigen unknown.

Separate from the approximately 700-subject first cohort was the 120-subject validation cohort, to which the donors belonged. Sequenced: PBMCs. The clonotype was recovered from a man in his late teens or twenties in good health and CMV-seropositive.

CDR3 sequence reads: CASRETGQGSVEQYF. Here the CDR3 DNA reads TGTGCCAGCAGGGAGACTGGACAGGGTTCGGTCGAGCAGTACTTC. The rearrangement joins TRBV7-9 to TRBJ2-7, with 8 bases that match TRBD1. Trimming removed 6 bases from V and 6 bases from J; junction bases left unmatched: 13. This CDR3 spans 15 amino acids. Germline V gives CDR1 SEHNR, CDR2 FQNEAQ (reference sequence). The entire variable domain, with the rest obtained from reference TRBV7-9 and TRBJ2-7, is as follows: DTGVSQNPRHKITKRGQNVTFRCDPISEHNRLYWYRQTLGQGPEFLTYFQNEAQLEKSRLLSDRFSAERPKGSFSTLEIQRTEQGDSAMYLCASRETGQGSVEQYFGPGTRLTVT.